The sequence of this T cell receptor beta chain was determined in a study of cytomegalovirus exposure and HLA in healthy donors. Across the whole study: The roughly 130 validation repertoires used the same platform as the 550 to 700 first-cohort repertoires (as reported by a later analysis).

Libraries were prepared by immunoSEQ multiplex PCR; TCRdb keeps only in-frame clonotypes and omits some of them. The sample lists 200,000 to 250,000 clones; over 80% were seen once. V dropped 5 bases and J dropped 7; count of bases not matched to a gene: 11. The CDR3 spans 15 residues. From germline, CDR1 is SGHAT and CDR2 FQNNGV. As regards this clone: Its antigen is still unknown.

Points from the study as a whole: It was around 160 TCR beta chains that were listed as cytomegalovirus-associated. A few chains linked to CMV were shown in vitro to be specific for CMV antigens.

The chain has TRBV11-2 and TRBJ2-1, with 7 bases fitting TRBD2. Sequencing input: PBMCs. The clonotype comes from a woman in her late teens or twenties in good health and CMV-seronegative. The CDR3 DNA follows: TGTGCCAGCAGCCGGGCGGCTAGCGGAGGTAATGAGCAGTTCTTC. Encoded protein: CASSRAASGGNEQFF.